This T cell receptor (beta chain) was profiled in a study of blood T cells in healthy people across ages. The V gene end was trimmed by 7 bases and the J gene end by 2 bases; junction bases not matched to a gene: 2. The CDR3 contains 12 residues. Germline lookup yields CDR1 SQVTM and CDR2 ANQGSEA. In this sample, this clonotype turned up many times. The second PCR ran roughly 7 to 12 cycles with a sample-barcoded 5' primer and J-beta primers. Researchers report that each sample yielded at least 3 million CDR3-containing paired-end reads. TCRdb reprocessed the 5' RACE reads via MiXCR and lists one record per CDR3 protein. The sample lists fewer than 2,000,000 distinct CDR3 sequences, roughly 43% occurring once.

The specimen sequenced was blood. The genes are TRBV29-1 and TRBJ1-2; TRBD1 matches 9 bases. This sequence originates from a human donor in good health. This CDR3 is CSGTGANYGYTF. CDR3 in DNA: TGCAGCGGGACAGGGGCGAACTATGGCTACACCTTC.